Listed below are T cell receptor beta chains from one sample, sequenced in a study of CD4+ T cells in melanoma. TCRdb's copy holds only in-frame clones and misses some; the assay was immunoSEQ multiplex PCR. In the table there are about 140,000 clones, 80% to 95% of which are singletons. The receptors stem from a human donor with melanoma. CDR3s include the opening cysteine and the closing phenylalanine or tryptophan. D genes are given only for firm matches. The size field is filled for only some rows; it gives once, few, many or a size class.

NA,TRBV14,TRBJ1-1,NA,CASSQDYRLHEAFF,TGTGCCAGCAGCCAAGATTATCGTTTACACGAAGCTTTCTTT
NA,TRBV27,TRBJ1-5,NA,CASSVWGKEQPQHF,TGTGCCAGCAGTGTGTGGGGCAAGGAGCAGCCCCAGCATTTT
NA,TRBV25-1,TRBJ1-2,few,CASSGDRRVSSYGYTF,TGTGCCAGCAGTGGAGACCGGCGGGTTTCGAGCTATGGCTACACCTTC
NA,TRBV5-8,TRBJ1-5,NA,CASSLGGAVNQPQHF,TGTGCCAGCAGCTTAGGAGGGGCGGTCAATCAGCCCCAGCATTTT
NA,TRBV18,TRBJ1-1,few,CASSDQGNTEAFF,TGTGCCAGCTCGGACCAGGGGAACACTGAAGCTTTCTTT
TRBD1,TRBV2,TRBJ1-5,NA,CASWGQGVTPQHF,TGTGCCAGCTGGGGACAGGGGGTAACGCCCCAGCATTTT
NA,TRBV5-4,TRBJ2-7,NA,CASSNRGYEQYF,TGTGCCAGCAGTAACAGAGGCTACGAGCAGTACTTC
NA,TRBV4-1,TRBJ1-5,NA,CASSQAATRGLSQPQHF,TGCGCCAGCAGCCAAGCCGCCACAAGGGGTCTTAGTCAGCCCCAGCATTTT
NA,TRBV5-1,TRBJ2-5,once,CASSFMSGGVGETQYF,TGCGCCAGCAGCTTTATGTCTGGCGGGGTAGGAGAGACCCAGTACTTC
NA,TRBV30,TRBJ1-5,NA,CAWSYGISNQPQHF,TGTGCCTGGAGTTACGGGATTAGCAATCAGCCCCAGCATTTT
NA,TRBV7-9,TRBJ2-1,NA,CASSFKENEQFF,TGTGCCAGCAGCTTCAAGGAGAATGAGCAGTTCTTC
NA,TRBV5-1,TRBJ2-7,NA,CASSLGKGGPYEQYF,TGCGCCAGCAGCTTGGGTAAGGGGGGGCCCTACGAGCAGTACTTC
NA,TRBV19,TRBJ1-5,NA,CASSISRAGDSNQPQHF,TGTGCCAGTAGTATTAGTCGGGCAGGAGATAGCAATCAGCCCCAGCATTTT
NA,TRBV2,TRBJ2-5,NA,CAAEDVQETQYF,TGTGCCGCTGAAGACGTCCAAGAGACCCAGTACTTC
NA,TRBV5-4,TRBJ2-5,once,CASSSLAARGPQYF,TGTGCCAGCAGCTCCCTAGCGGCCCGGGGGCCCCAGTACTTC
NA,TRBV7-9,TRBJ1-2,few,CASATGRIYGYTF,TGTGCCAGCGCAACAGGACGGATCTATGGCTACACCTTC
TRBD1,TRBV2,TRBJ2-1,NA,CASRKETGDNEQFF,TGTGCCAGCAGGAAGGAGACAGGGGACAATGAGCAGTTCTTC
NA,TRBV6-4,TRBJ2-6,NA,CASSEDRLGGANVLTF,TGTGCCAGCAGTGAAGACCGTCTCGGCGGGGCCAACGTCCTGACTTTC
TRBD1,TRBV10-3,TRBJ1-1,NA,CAISDGDRNTEAFF,TGTGCCATCAGTGACGGGGACAGGAACACTGAAGCTTTCTTT
NA,TRBV9,TRBJ2-1,once,CASSVGGNSYNEQFF,TGTGCCAGCAGCGTCGGGGGCAACTCCTACAATGAGCAGTTCTTC
NA,TRBV2,TRBJ2-6,NA,CASSAWGAIGANVLTF,TGTGCCAGCAGTGCTTGGGGTGCCATCGGGGCCAACGTCCTGACTTTC
NA,TRBV4-1,TRBJ2-3,NA,CASSQPSDYGTDTQYF,TGCGCCAGCAGCCAGCCGTCAGACTATGGGACAGATACGCAGTATTTT
NA,TRBV19,TRBJ1-1,once,CASKNPAGIGRTEAFF,TGTGCCAGTAAAAACCCGGCAGGGATCGGTCGCACTGAAGCTTTCTTT
NA,TRBV2,TRBJ2-3,NA,CASSRDFTDTQYF,TGTGCCAGCAGTCGGGATTTCACAGATACGCAGTATTTT
NA,TRBV19,TRBJ1-5,once,CASSAPGGGRNQPQHF,TGTGCCAGTAGTGCCCCGGGGGGGGGCAGGAATCAGCCCCAGCATTTT
NA,TRBV19,TRBJ1-1,NA,CASSVQPNTEAFF,TGTGCCAGTAGTGTCCAGCCGAACACTGAAGCTTTCTTT
NA,TRBV11-2,TRBJ1-3,once,CASSLGAAATIYF,TGTGCCAGCAGCTTAGGGGCAGCGGCCACCATATATTTT
NA,TRBV7-3,TRBJ1-5,once,CASSLSPLAEGQPQHF,TGTGCCAGCAGCTTAAGCCCTCTGGCTGAGGGCCAGCCCCAGCATTTT
NA,TRBV30,TRBJ1-1,NA,CAWRGEVPNTEAFF,TGTGCCTGGAGGGGCGAGGTTCCAAACACTGAAGCTTTCTTT
NA,TRBV7-9,TRBJ1-1,NA,CASSLKGRVNTEAFF,TGTGCCAGCAGCTTGAAGGGGCGAGTGAACACTGAAGCTTTCTTT
TRBD1,TRBV28,TRBJ2-1,NA,CASSLGAGGAEQFF,TGTGCCAGCAGTTTAGGGGCAGGGGGCGCAGAGCAGTTCTTC
TRBD1,TRBV5-1,TRBJ1-2,NA,CASSLGTGDLDGYTF,TGCGCCAGCAGCTTAGGGACAGGGGATTTGGATGGCTACACCTTC
NA,TRBV18,TRBJ2-2,NA,CASSPLRNGELFF,TGTGCCAGCTCACCACTTCGAAACGGGGAGCTGTTTTTT
NA,TRBV4-1,TRBJ1-4,NA,CASSQAIGLFNEKLFF,TGCGCCAGCAGCCAAGCAATAGGGTTGTTTAATGAAAAACTGTTTTTT
NA,TRBV4-1,TRBJ2-7,NA,CASSQVGYEQYF,TGCGCCAGCAGCCAAGTGGGGTACGAGCAGTACTTC
TRBD1,TRBV13,TRBJ2-1,NA,CASSYRDRAGNEQFF,TGTGCCAGCAGCTACCGGGACAGGGCTGGGAATGAGCAGTTCTTC
NA,TRBV9,TRBJ1-1,NA,CASAGIPNGGTEAFF,TGTGCCAGCGCCGGAATCCCCAACGGGGGCACTGAAGCTTTCTTT
NA,TRBV5-1,TRBJ2-7,NA,CASSLQDSYEQYF,TGCGCCAGCAGCTTACAGGATTCCTACGAGCAGTACTTC
NA,TRBV6-1,TRBJ2-3,NA,CASSMTALSTDTQYF,TGTGCCAGCAGTATGACAGCCCTTAGCACAGATACGCAGTATTTT
TRBD1,TRBV19,TRBJ1-2,NA,CASSKGTGRTANYGYTF,TGTGCCAGTAGCAAGGGGACAGGGAGAACGGCTAACTATGGCTACACCTTC
TRBD2,TRBV5-1,TRBJ2-1,NA,CASSWGLAGGREQFF,TGCGCCAGCAGCTGGGGACTAGCGGGGGGGCGTGAGCAGTTCTTC
NA,TRBV7-9,TRBJ2-3,once,CASSFGSTDTQYF,TGTGCCAGCAGCTTTGGCAGCACAGATACGCAGTATTTT
NA,TRBV7-9,TRBJ2-4,NA,CASSFSGSGDIQYF,TGTGCCAGCAGCTTTTCGGGGTCGGGGGACATTCAGTACTTC
TRBD1,TRBV2,TRBJ1-1,NA,CASRRQGWTEAFF,TGTGCCAGCAGGAGACAGGGTTGGACTGAAGCTTTCTTT
TRBD1,TRBV2,TRBJ2-7,few,CASRGTGVVHEQYF,TGTGCCAGCAGGGGGACAGGGGTGGTCCACGAGCAGTACTTC
NA,TRBV5-8,TRBJ2-1,NA,CASSFRQVMGRLSEQFF,TGTGCCAGCAGTTTCCGACAGGTAATGGGTCGACTAAGTGAGCAGTTCTTC
NA,TRBV19,TRBJ1-5,NA,CASSISQGYRNQPQHF,TGTGCCAGTAGTATCTCACAGGGTTATCGCAATCAGCCCCAGCATTTT
NA,TRBV4-1,TRBJ1-5,NA,CASTQGYSNQPQHF,TGCGCCAGCACCCAGGGGTATAGCAATCAGCCCCAGCATTTT
NA,TRBV2,TRBJ1-1,NA,CASRGEGSTEAFF,TGTGCCAGCAGGGGGGAAGGGAGCACTGAAGCTTTCTTT
TRBD1,TRBV27,TRBJ2-1,NA,CASRLRGLSYNEQFF,TGTGCCAGCAGACTCAGGGGGCTCTCCTACAATGAGCAGTTCTTC
TRBD2,TRBV5-6,TRBJ2-3,NA,CASSTGLAGTDTQYF,TGTGCCAGCAGCACCGGACTAGCGGGCACAGATACGCAGTATTTT
NA,TRBV6-6,TRBJ2-7,NA,CASQGSGEQYF,TGTGCCAGCCAGGGGTCGGGCGAGCAGTACTTC
NA,TRBV19,TRBJ2-3,NA,CASTRSGESRTDTQYF,TGTGCCAGTACTAGGTCAGGGGAAAGTAGGACAGATACGCAGTATTTT
TRBD1,TRBV7-9,TRBJ2-3,NA,CASSLARGGGTDTQYF,TGTGCCAGCAGCTTAGCACGAGGGGGCGGCACAGATACGCAGTATTTT
NA,TRBV4-2,TRBJ2-7,NA,CASSQDVAGAYEQYF,TGTGCCAGCAGCCAAGATGTGGCAGGGGCCTACGAGCAGTACTTC
NA,TRBV30,TRBJ2-5,NA,CAWSSGRQETQYF,TGTGCCTGGAGTTCTGGGAGGCAAGAGACCCAGTACTTC
NA,TRBV5-1,TRBJ2-5,NA,CASSFRGHETQYF,TGCGCCAGCAGCTTTCGCGGTCACGAGACCCAGTACTTC
TRBD1,TRBV18,TRBJ2-5,NA,CASSPTTGGRETQYF,TGTGCCAGCTCACCAACGACAGGGGGCCGGGAGACCCAGTACTTC
NA,TRBV7-9,TRBJ1-4,once,CASSLLATNEKLFF,TGTGCCAGCAGCCTACTTGCAACTAATGAAAAACTGTTTTTT
TRBD1,TRBV6-6,TRBJ1-5,NA,CASTTGTGPQHF,TGTGCCAGCACGACAGGGACGGGGCCCCAGCATTTT